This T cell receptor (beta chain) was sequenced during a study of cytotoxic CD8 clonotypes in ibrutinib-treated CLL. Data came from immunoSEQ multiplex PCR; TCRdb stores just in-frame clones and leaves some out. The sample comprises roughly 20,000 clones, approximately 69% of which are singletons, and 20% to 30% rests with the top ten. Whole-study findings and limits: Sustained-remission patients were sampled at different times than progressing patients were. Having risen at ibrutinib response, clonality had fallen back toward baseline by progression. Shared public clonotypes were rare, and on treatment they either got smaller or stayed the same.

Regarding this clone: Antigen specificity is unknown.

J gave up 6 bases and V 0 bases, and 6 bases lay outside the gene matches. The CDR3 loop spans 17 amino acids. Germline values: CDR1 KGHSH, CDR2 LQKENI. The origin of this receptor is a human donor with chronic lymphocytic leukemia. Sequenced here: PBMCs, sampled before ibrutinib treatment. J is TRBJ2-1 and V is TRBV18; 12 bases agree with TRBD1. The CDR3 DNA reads TGTGCCAGCTCACCACCGAGGGGACAGGGGGCTGGCAATGAGCAGTTCTTC. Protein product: CASSPPRGQGAGNEQFF.